This T cell receptor (beta chain) was observed in a study of early T cells in non-severe SARS-CoV-2 infection. Study background: The study sequenced bulk RNA from unsorted whole blood, with chains unpaired.

Many counts were recorded for this clonotype. Individual cDNA molecules received unique molecular identifiers. TCRdb re-analysed the 5' RACE reads in MiXCR, keeping a single row per CDR3 protein. Found here are more than 55,000 distinct CDR3 sequences, over 3.5% of them singletons; the top ten hold more than 3%. The V gene's germline CDR1 is SEHNR and CDR2 FQNEAQ (reference sequence). The V end was cut by 0 bases, the J end by 1 base, with 11 bases between. CDR3 length equals 16 residues. The chain joins TRBV7-9 to TRBJ2-3, with D hard to call. The sequences come from whole blood, collected at baseline. This TCR was recovered from an adult who was a healthcare worker with PCR-confirmed SARS-CoV-2 infection or an uninfected control (not recorded which). The donor label of this sample is uncertain. This chain's CDR3 is CASSLASAVGTDTQYF. CDR3 bases: TGTGCCAGCAGCTTAGCATCGGCGGTTGGCACAGATACGCAGTATTTT. Together with reference TRBV7-9 and TRBJ2-3, the CDR3 gives the full variable domain: DTGVSQNPRHKITKRGQNVTFRCDPISEHNRLYWYRQTLGQGPEFLTYFQNEAQLEKSRLLSDRFSAERPKGSFSTLEIQRTEQGDSAMYLCASSLASAVGTDTQYFGPGTRLTVL.